The rows below give T cell receptor beta chains drawn from one sample of a study of cytomegalovirus exposure and HLA in healthy donors. Sequencing was performed with immunoSEQ multiplex PCR; in TCRdb, only in-frame clones are kept and a portion is missing. The table has approximately 210,000 clones, approximately 87% seen once; the top ten hold about 1.2%. Material for sequencing was PBMCs. All receptors derive from a man younger than 45 in good health and CMV-seronegative. CDR3s include the opening cysteine and the closing phenylalanine or tryptophan. D genes are given only for firm matches. Expanded clones get a size class; other rows say once, few or many, or leave the size out.

clone size: medium-sized
D gene: .
V gene: TRBV4-2
CDR3 length: 18
CDR3 protein: CASSQEVGYAVEDYGYTF

clone size: .
D gene: .
V gene: TRBV5-1
CDR3 length: 16
CDR3 protein: CVSSLGGFATNEKLFF

clone size: .
D gene: .
V gene: TRBV27
CDR3 length: 15
CDR3 protein: CAPPPKIRNTGELFF

clone size: .
D gene: .
V gene: TRBV10-2
CDR3 length: 15
CDR3 protein: CASRGDMASNQPQHF

clone size: .
D gene: .
V gene: TRBV27
CDR3 length: 14
CDR3 protein: CASSLYGGRETQYF

clone size: .
D gene: TRBD2
V gene: TRBV5-4
CDR3 length: 16
CDR3 protein: CASSSLAGGRTGELFF

clone size: .
D gene: .
V gene: TRBV11-2
CDR3 length: 13
CDR3 protein: CASSRSRVNEQFF

clone size: .
D gene: TRBD2
V gene: TRBV5-1
CDR3 length: 13
CDR3 protein: CATREGSKNIQYF

clone size: few
D gene: .
V gene: TRBV7-9
CDR3 length: 15
CDR3 protein: CASSQTTSSYNEQFF

clone size: .
D gene: TRBD1
V gene: TRBV9
CDR3 length: 15
CDR3 protein: CASKGDRGLNSPLHF

clone size: .
D gene: .
V gene: TRBV6-5
CDR3 length: 14
CDR3 protein: CATHYARGNTEAFF

clone size: .
D gene: TRBD1
V gene: TRBV15
CDR3 length: 14
CDR3 protein: CATSRQGAGETQYF

clone size: .
D gene: .
V gene: TRBV6-5
CDR3 length: 16
CDR3 protein: CASSYSSSGPQDTQYF

clone size: .
D gene: TRBD1
V gene: TRBV7-8
CDR3 length: 14
CDR3 protein: CASSRGQSSYEQYF

clone size: .
D gene: .
V gene: TRBV28
CDR3 length: 17
CDR3 protein: CASRGRGSTGYNSPLHF

clone size: .
D gene: .
V gene: TRBV28
CDR3 length: 15
CDR3 protein: CASSLEHTANYGYTF

clone size: .
D gene: TRBD1
V gene: TRBV7-2
CDR3 length: 13
CDR3 protein: CASSPPTGFGYTF

clone size: .
D gene: .
V gene: TRBV7-2
CDR3 length: 14
CDR3 protein: CASRPTGRGEKLFF

clone size: many
D gene: .
V gene: TRBV6-1
CDR3 length: 12
CDR3 protein: CASWTPGNTIYF

clone size: .
D gene: TRBD2
V gene: TRBV6-1
CDR3 length: 16
CDR3 protein: CASSEILAAGIYEQYF

clone size: .
D gene: .
V gene: TRBV7-8
CDR3 length: 17
CDR3 protein: CASSLGGVGVRRNEQFF

clone size: .
D gene: .
V gene: TRBV6-5
CDR3 length: 15
CDR3 protein: CASSYSKRGSDGYTF

clone size: few
D gene: TRBD1
V gene: TRBV15
CDR3 length: 14
CDR3 protein: CATSRGDRVYEQYF

clone size: few
D gene: .
V gene: TRBV4-2
CDR3 length: 16
CDR3 protein: CASSQEGSSGANVLTF

clone size: .
D gene: TRBD1
V gene: TRBV13
CDR3 length: 17
CDR3 protein: CASSWDRGYRSNQPQHF

clone size: .
D gene: .
V gene: TRBV5-4
CDR3 length: 16
CDR3 protein: CASSLTGIGVQETQYF

clone size: once
D gene: .
V gene: TRBV28
CDR3 length: 16
CDR3 protein: CASSPGQFHGSYEQYF